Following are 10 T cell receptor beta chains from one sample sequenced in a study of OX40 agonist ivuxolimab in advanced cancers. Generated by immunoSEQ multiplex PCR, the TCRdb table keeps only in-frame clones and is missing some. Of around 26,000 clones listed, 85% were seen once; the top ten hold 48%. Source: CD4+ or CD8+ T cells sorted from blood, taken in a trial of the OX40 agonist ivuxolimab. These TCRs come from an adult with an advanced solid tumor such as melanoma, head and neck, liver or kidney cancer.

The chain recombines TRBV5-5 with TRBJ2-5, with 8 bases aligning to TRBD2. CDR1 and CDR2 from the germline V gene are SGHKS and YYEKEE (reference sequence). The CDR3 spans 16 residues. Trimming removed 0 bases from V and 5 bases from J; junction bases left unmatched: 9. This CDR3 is CASSLAPAGGRETQYF. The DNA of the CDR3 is TGTGCCAGCAGCTTGGCCCCGGCGGGAGGTCGTGAGACCCAGTACTTC.

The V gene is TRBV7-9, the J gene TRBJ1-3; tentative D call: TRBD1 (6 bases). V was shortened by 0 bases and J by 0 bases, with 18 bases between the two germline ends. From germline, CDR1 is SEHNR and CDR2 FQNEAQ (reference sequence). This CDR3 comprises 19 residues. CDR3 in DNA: TGTGCCAGCAGCTTAGCGTATTCGGGGGGGCTTACCTCTGGAAACACCATATATTTT. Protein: CASSLAYSGGLTSGNTIYF. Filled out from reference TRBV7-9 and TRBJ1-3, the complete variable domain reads DTGVSQNPRHKITKRGQNVTFRCDPISEHNRLYWYRQTLGQGPEFLTYFQNEAQLEKSRLLSDRFSAERPKGSFSTLEIQRTEQGDSAMYLCASSLAYSGGLTSGNTIYFGEGSWLTVV.

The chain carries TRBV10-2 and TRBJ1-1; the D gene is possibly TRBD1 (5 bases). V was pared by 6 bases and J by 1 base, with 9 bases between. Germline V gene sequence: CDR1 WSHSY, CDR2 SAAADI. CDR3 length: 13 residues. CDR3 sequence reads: CASRGAENTEAFF. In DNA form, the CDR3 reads TGCGCCAGCAGAGGGGCAGAGAACACTGAAGCTTTCTTT.

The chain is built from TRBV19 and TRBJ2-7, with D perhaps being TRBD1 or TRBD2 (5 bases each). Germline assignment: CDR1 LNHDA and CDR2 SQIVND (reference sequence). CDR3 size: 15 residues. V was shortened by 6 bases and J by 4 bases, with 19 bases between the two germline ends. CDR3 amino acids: CASSIFPGPGYEQYF. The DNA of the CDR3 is TGTGCCAGTAGCATTTTTCCGGGACCGGGATACGAGCAGTACTTC.

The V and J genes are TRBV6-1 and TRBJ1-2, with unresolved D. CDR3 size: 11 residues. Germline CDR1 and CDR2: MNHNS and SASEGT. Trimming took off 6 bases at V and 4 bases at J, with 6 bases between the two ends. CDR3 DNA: TGTGCCAGCAGGGGCCCCTATGGCTACACCTTC. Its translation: CASRGPYGYTF.

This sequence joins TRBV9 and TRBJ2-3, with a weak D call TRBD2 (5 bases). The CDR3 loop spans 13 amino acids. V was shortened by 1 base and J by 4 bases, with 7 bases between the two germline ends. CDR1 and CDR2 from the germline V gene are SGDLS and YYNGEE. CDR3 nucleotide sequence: TGTGCCAGCAGCGTACCTAGCTCAGATACGCAGTATTTT. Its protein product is CASSVPSSDTQYF.

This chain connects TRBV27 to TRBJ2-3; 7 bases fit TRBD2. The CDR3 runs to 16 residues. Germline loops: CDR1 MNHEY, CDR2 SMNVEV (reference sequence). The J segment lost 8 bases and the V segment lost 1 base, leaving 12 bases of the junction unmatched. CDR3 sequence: CASSLWGTTYAFTQYF. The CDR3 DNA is TGTGCCAGCAGTTTATGGGGGACTACCTACGCGTTTACGCAGTATTTT.

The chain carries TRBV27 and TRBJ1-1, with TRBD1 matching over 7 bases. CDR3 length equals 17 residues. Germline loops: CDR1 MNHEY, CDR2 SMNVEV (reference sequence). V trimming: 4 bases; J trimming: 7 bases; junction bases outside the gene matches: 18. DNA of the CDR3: TGTGCCAGCAGTTCTTACTGGACAGGCGAAAATTCGGTTGAAGCTTTCTTT. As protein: CASSSYWTGENSVEAFF.

The CDR3 coding sequence is TGTGCCAGTTCTCCCGCGGCAGCAACAAACACTGAAGCTTTCTTT. This sequence encodes CASSPAAATNTEAFF. V gene TRBV27 combines with J gene TRBJ1-1; D is undetermined. Germline V CDR1 and CDR2: MNHEY, SMNVEV (reference sequence). Trimming took off 9 bases at V and 2 bases at J, with 19 bases between the two ends. The CDR3 has 15 residues.

The CDR3 DNA reads as TGTGCCAGCAGCTTACCAGGGGGAGGTGAAAAACTGTTTTTT. It translates to CASSLPGGGEKLFF. The chain uses TRBV7-8 and TRBJ1-4; 7 bases align to TRBD1. The CDR3 has 14 amino acids. Losses at the gene ends were 2 bases for V and 7 bases for J; bases not matched to a gene: 4. Germline CDR1 is SGHVS and CDR2 is FQNEAQ.